This T cell receptor (beta chain) was sequenced during a study of identical twins. In TCRdb, the 5' RACE reads were re-called with MiXCR into one record per CDR3 protein. This sample has 700,000 to 950,000 distinct CDR3 sequences, with roughly an eighth found just once. Germline V gene data show CDR1 as SGDLS and CDR2 as YYNGEE. The CDR3 runs 16 residues. V shed 3 bases, J shed 7 bases, and the junction held 14 bases outside the gene matches. This sample was also put to use in a study of yellow fever vaccine responses in identical twins.

The clonotype was recovered from a woman aged 18 to 35 in good health. V is TRBV9 and J is TRBJ2-7; TRBD2 matches at 9 bases. The sequencing input was PBMCs. CDR3 DNA: TGTGCCAGCAGCGCCCCGACTAGCGGACCTTTCATAGAGCAGTACTTC. Translating it yields CASSAPTSGPFIEQYF.